The 10 T cell receptor beta chains below all came from one sample that was sequenced in a study of human T cells and chemical hapten exposure. Time point defined: patch test 2, 6 weeks after DPC sensitization. The treatment is: therapeutic diphenylcyclopropenone sensitization with weekly scalp DPC. TCRdb reprocessed the RACE reads via MiXCR and lists one record per CDR3 protein. The table includes about 69,000 distinct CDR3 sequences, 10% detected once. The material was whole blood, obtained in connection with sensitization to the hapten diphenylcyclopropenone (DPC). These receptors originate from a woman aged 45-60 years with alopecia areata. Some clones in this sample may be carry-over from other donors' samples.

In its sample, this clonotype was seen a few times. This chain connects TRBV29-1 to TRBJ1-1, with no clear D. Trimming removed 7 bases at V and 0 bases at J, with 6 bases between. This CDR3 is built from 11 residues. The V gene's germline CDR1 is SQVTM and CDR2 ANQGSEA. CDR3 sequence reads: CSAVLNTEAFF. CDR3 in DNA: TGCAGCGCCGTATTGAACACTGAAGCTTTCTTT.

This clonotype was seen a handful of times. The chain carries TRBV20-1 and TRBJ1-1; 8 positions match TRBD1. The CDR3 extends over 18 amino acids. The V and J ends lost 3 bases and 3 bases, in that order; junction bases with no gene match: 18. Germline values: CDR1 DFQATT, CDR2 SNEGSKA (reference sequence). This CDR3 is CSARGFSGRGLADTEAFF. The CDR3 region has the DNA TGCAGTGCTAGGGGTTTCAGTGGCAGGGGGCTCGCGGACACTGAAGCTTTCTTT.

CDR3 nucleotide sequence: TGTGCCTCCCGGGATCCTTCGAACACCGGGGAGCTGTTTTTT. Protein product: CASRDPSNTGELFF. The chain couples TRBV10-3 to TRBJ2-2, with D possibly being TRBD2 (5 bases). Germline V gene data show CDR1 as ENHRY and CDR2 as SYGVKD. Trimming stripped 11 bases from V and 0 bases from J, with 13 bases between. The CDR3 is 14 residues long.

This clonotype has at least ten counts. The gene calls are TRBV27 and TRBJ1-2, with 7 bases that match TRBD1. Germline CDR1 and CDR2: MNHEY and SMNVEV (reference sequence). V lost 0 bases, J lost 8 bases, and 6 bases stayed unmatched. The CDR3 has 14 residues. The CDR3 loop is CASSLSTGIMGYTF. The CDR3 coding sequence is TGTGCCAGCAGTTTATCGACAGGGATTATGGGCTACACCTTC.

This clonotype was counted ten times or more. The chain uses TRBV18 and TRBJ2-3; 10 bases match TRBD2. This CDR3 is 17 amino acids long. Germline V gene sequence: CDR1 KGHSH, CDR2 LQKENI. V was clipped by 5 bases and J by 5 bases; unmatched bases: 13. The CDR3 protein is CASSETTLAGGGDTQYF. The CDR3 DNA follows: TGTGCCAGCTCAGAGACCACCTTAGCGGGAGGCGGAGATACGCAGTATTTT.

This clonotype was detected many times. The chain is built from TRBV12-3 or TRBV12-4 and TRBJ2-2; D possibly corresponds to TRBD2 (5 bases). This CDR3 region has 14 residues. Trimming stripped 8 bases from V and 2 bases from J, with 12 bases between. The CDR3 region has the DNA TGTGCCAGCTTCCACGGGATAAACACCGGGGAGCTGTTTTTT. It translates to CASFHGINTGELFF.

The gene calls are TRBV27 and TRBJ1-1; D is possibly TRBD1 (6 bases). Germline V gene lookup returns CDR1 MNHEY and CDR2 SMNVEV (reference sequence). The CDR3 has 17 residues. With 4 bases removed from V and 0 bases from J, the gap between germline ends came to 18 bases. The CDR3 DNA reads TGTGCCAGCAGTTATGGGCCAGGGGTCCCCATGAACACTGAAGCTTTCTTT. This gives the protein CASSYGPGVPMNTEAFF.

This clonotype was counted ten times or more. The V gene is TRBV5-1, the J gene TRBJ1-5, with 9 bases fitting TRBD1. J lost 5 bases, V lost 4 bases, and 13 bases had no gene match. The CDR3 length is 17 residues. Germline V gene sequence: CDR1 SGHRS, CDR2 YFSETQ. CDR3 loop: CASSPGDRDRSDQPQHF. DNA for the CDR3: TGCGCCAGCAGCCCAGGGGACAGGGATAGGTCGGATCAGCCCCAGCATTTT.

This clonotype was recorded at least ten times. The V call is TRBV19, the J call TRBJ2-1; D not certain. The CDR3 is 13 residues long. V was shortened by 0 bases and J by 8 bases, with 8 bases between the two germline ends. The germline V gene encodes CDR1 LNHDA and CDR2 SQIVND (reference sequence). The CDR3 reads CASSIEGRHEQFF. DNA for the CDR3: TGTGCCAGTAGTATAGAAGGTAGACATGAGCAGTTCTTC.

The V and J genes are TRBV2 and TRBJ1-1, with 7 bases fitting TRBD1. The trim removed 2 bases at V and 5 bases at J, leaving 5 bases unmatched. Per germline, CDR1 SNHLY and CDR2 FYNNEI. The CDR3 is 14 amino acids. The CDR3 nucleotides are TGTGCCAGCAGTGAAAGACAGGGTAATACTGAAGCTTTCTTT. Its translation is CASSERQGNTEAFF.